These 25 T cell receptor beta chains were all obtained from the same sample, sequenced in a study of blood T cells in healthy people across ages. Using a J-beta primer mix together with a sample-barcoded 5' primer, a second PCR was run for about 6 to 11 cycles. TCRdb analysed the 5' RACE reads with MiXCR anew, one entry per CDR3 protein. The sample contains 650,000 to 1,000,000 distinct CDR3 sequences, approximately 35% of which appear only once. Material for sequencing was blood. The source of these receptors is a man in his late teens or twenties in good health.

This clonotype was recorded at least ten times. V usage is TRBV27 and J usage is TRBJ2-3; D is perhaps TRBD1 or TRBD2 (5 bases each). Germline values: CDR1 MNHEY, CDR2 SMNVEV (reference sequence). With 5 bases removed from V and 4 bases from J, the gap between germline ends came to 19 bases. The CDR3 totals 16 residues. The CDR3 DNA is TGTGCCAGCAGTACCCCAAGGGACCGCAACGCAGATACGCAGTATTTT. Its translation: CASSTPRDRNADTQYF.

This clonotype was recorded many times. The chain carries TRBV20-1 and TRBJ2-7; D is ambiguous. Trimming took off 8 bases at V and 2 bases at J, with 10 bases between the two ends. The CDR3 is 11 amino acids. Germline values: CDR1 DFQATT, CDR2 SNEGSKA (reference sequence). CDR3 nucleotides: TGCAGTTCAACAACGACCTACGAGCAGTACTTC. This sequence encodes CSSTTTYEQYF.

The V call is TRBV25-1, the J call TRBJ2-7; no clear D gene. The germline V gene encodes CDR1 MGHDK and CDR2 SYGVNS. The V and J ends lost 5 bases and 5 bases respectively, with 16 bases between them. There are 14 residues in the CDR3. Written as DNA, the CDR3 is TGTGCCAGCAGTCCCTACGCAGGTCCGGACGAGCAGTACTTC. Protein: CASSPYAGPDEQYF.

The rearrangement joins TRBV10-3 to TRBJ2-3; D may be TRBD2 (7 bases). V was cut by 4 bases and J by 6 bases, with 29 bases left in between. Germline CDR1 and CDR2: ENHRY and SYGVKD. The CDR3 consists of 19 residues. CDR3 sequence: CAISVGRAGALPAPDTQYF. The CDR3 DNA follows: TGTGCCATCAGTGTCGGTAGGGCGGGGGCGCTCCCAGCGCCGGATACGCAGTATTTT.

The CDR3: CATRGIRQGNSNQPQHF. CDR3 coding DNA: TGTGCCACCAGGGGAATCCGACAGGGCAATAGCAATCAGCCCCAGCATTTT. The chain has TRBV24-1 and TRBJ1-5, with 7 bases matching TRBD1. There are 17 residues in the CDR3. Trimming at V came to 7 bases and at J to 0 bases, leaving 11 bases not matched to a gene. The germline CDR1 and CDR2 sequences are KGHDR and SFDVKD.

The J gene is TRBJ2-1, the V gene TRBV4-3, with 13 bases fitting TRBD2. V lost 2 bases, J lost 12 bases, and 7 bases stayed unmatched. Germline V gene lookup returns CDR1 LGHNA and CDR2 YSLEER. This CDR3 region has 15 residues. The DNA for the CDR3 is TGCGCCAGCAGCCAAACTAGCGGGAGGGTATCTGCGCAGTTCTTC. Protein: CASSQTSGRVSAQFF.

This clonotype was recorded many times. The chain carries TRBV29-1 and TRBJ2-5; 10 nucleotides align to TRBD2. Losses at the gene ends were 6 bases for V and 5 bases for J; bases not matched to a gene: 3. This CDR3 spans 12 amino acids. From germline, CDR1 is SQVTM and CDR2 ANQGSEA. The CDR3 loop is CSVGTSAETQYF. The CDR3, as DNA: TGCAGCGTCGGGACTAGCGCGGAGACCCAGTACTTC.

As concerns this clonotype: With a far larger clone one base away, a read error is the likely cause. This sequence joins TRBV6-2 or TRBV6-3 and TRBJ1-5; maybe TRBD1 (5 bases). The CDR3 has 13 amino acids. Germline V gene lookup returns CDR1 MNHEY and CDR2 SVGEGT. Trimming took 6 bases from V and 1 from J, leaving 7 bases between them. CDR3 coding DNA: TGTGCCAGCAGCAGGGTCAGCAATCAGCCCCAGCATTTT. Protein: CASSRVSNQPQHF.

This clonotype was counted a few times. The rearrangement joins TRBV20-1 to TRBJ1-4, with D unclear. V lost 0 bases to trimming and J lost 7 bases, with 6 bases between them. CDR1 DFQATT and CDR2 SNEGSKA come from the germline V gene (reference sequence). This CDR3 comprises 12 residues. CDR3 loop: CSARDGPEKLFF. The CDR3, as DNA: TGCAGTGCTAGAGATGGGCCTGAAAAACTGTTTTTT.

The genes are TRBV18 and TRBJ2-2; TRBD1 is a possible D gene (6 bases). This CDR3 has 15 residues. Germline CDR1 is KGHSH and CDR2 is LQKENI. V lost 4 bases and J lost 7, with 16 bases in between. Here the CDR3 DNA reads TGTGCCAGCTCACTGGGACACCTCTTCTACGGGGAGCTGTTTTTT. This sequence encodes CASSLGHLFYGELFF.

The V and J genes are TRBV5-1 and TRBJ1-1; possibly TRBD1 for D (6 bases). With 8 bases removed from V and 4 bases from J, the gap between germline ends came to 24 bases. From germline, CDR1 is SGHRS and CDR2 YFSETQ. The CDR3 is made up of 16 amino acids. In nucleotides, the CDR3 is TGCGCCAGTTCGGGGGGGGGCGCGGGAGTAAGCACTGAAGCTTTCTTT. The encoded protein is CASSGGGAGVSTEAFF.

This clonotype was counted at least ten times. The chain is built from TRBV27 and TRBJ2-1; the match to TRBD2 covers 10 bases. From germline, CDR1 is MNHEY and CDR2 SMNVEV (reference sequence). With 0 bases clipped from V and 9 bases from J, the junction kept 11 bases outside the gene matches. This CDR3 has 17 amino acids. CDR3 nucleotide sequence: TGTGCCAGCAGTTTATCGGAGGTAGCGGGGGGTCTAAGTGAGCAGTTCTTC. It codes for CASSLSEVAGGLSEQFF.

The DNA of the CDR3 is TGTGCCATCAGTGACGAACGGGACAGCACAGATACGCAGTATTTT. Its protein product is CAISDERDSTDTQYF. The chain is built from TRBV10-3 and TRBJ2-3; D assignment may be TRBD1 or TRBD2 (5 bases each). Germline CDR1 and CDR2: ENHRY and SYGVKD. Trimming left V 3 bases short and J 0 bases short, with 10 bases between. The CDR3 loop spans 15 amino acids.

This chain links TRBV2 with TRBJ2-1; 8 bases are shared with TRBD1. The J call may be faulty, since TRBJ2-7 better matches the DNA end. CDR1 and CDR2 from the germline V gene are SNHLY and FYNNEI. There are 15 residues in the CDR3. The CDR3 DNA reads as TGTGCCAGCAGTGGGACAGGGAACTTCTACAATGAGCAGTACTTC. Its protein product is CASSGTGNFYNEQYF.

V gene TRBV20-1 combines with J gene TRBJ2-2, with TRBD1 as a possible D gene (6 bases). V lost 1 base, J lost 3 bases, and 24 bases lay in between. Germline values: CDR1 DFQATT, CDR2 SNEGSKA (reference sequence). The CDR3 is made up of 19 amino acids. This CDR3 is CSARVIGTCVRFDTGELFF. As DNA, the CDR3 is TGCAGTGCTAGAGTCATTGGGACATGCGTGAGGTTTGACACCGGGGAGCTGTTTTTT.

A few counts support this clonotype. V gene TRBV14 combines with J gene TRBJ1-6, with 8 bases aligning to TRBD1. V lost 4 bases to trimming and J lost 7 bases; unmatched junction nucleotides: 9. This CDR3 is built from 16 residues. Germline V lookup: CDR1 SGHDN, CDR2 FVKESK. CDR3 in amino acids: CASSPGTGTGNSPLHF. CDR3 in DNA: TGTGCCAGCAGCCCGGGAACCGGGACAGGAAATTCACCCCTCCACTTT.

This clonotype was observed a few times. The rearrangement joins TRBV7-2 to TRBJ2-3; D is perhaps TRBD1 (7 bases). V was cut by 5 bases and J by 5 bases, with 14 bases left in between. The germline V gene has CDR1 SGHTA and CDR2 FQGNSA. CDR3 length: 14 residues. The CDR3 region is CASSQGGGKDTQYF. The CDR3 bases are TGTGCCAGCAGCCAGGGGGGTGGGAAAGATACGCAGTATTTT.

This sequence joins TRBV7-2 and TRBJ2-3; 13 positions match TRBD2. V gave up 2 bases and J gave up 6 bases; unmatched junction bases: 11. CDR1 SGHTA and CDR2 FQGNSA come from the germline V gene. The CDR3 length is 18 residues. Here the CDR3 reads CASSLLGLAGARRDTQYF. The DNA for the CDR3 is TGTGCCAGCAGCTTACTAGGACTAGCGGGGGCTCGGAGGGATACGCAGTATTTT.

This rearrangement joins TRBV30 to TRBJ2-2, with a tentative D call TRBD1 (7 bases). The CDR3 is 16 residues long. Germline assignment: CDR1 GTSNPN and CDR2 SVGIG (reference sequence). Deletions cut 2 bases from V and 1 base from J, with 14 bases between. As DNA, the CDR3 is TGTGCCTGGAGTCCTCGGGGGACAGTGAACACCGGGGAGCTGTTTTTT. Encoded protein: CAWSPRGTVNTGELFF.

The J gene is TRBJ2-5, the V gene TRBV3-1, with D possibly TRBD2 on 6 matching bases. CDR1 and CDR2 from the germline V gene are LGHDT and YNNKEL (reference sequence). Deletions cut 4 bases from V and 11 bases from J, with 20 bases between. CDR3 length: 14 residues. DNA for the CDR3: TGTGCCAGCAGCCTGTTACTAGCCCCTAATGAGCAGTACTTC. The encoded protein is CASSLLLAPNEQYF.

This chain connects TRBV11-2 to TRBJ1-1; the match to TRBD1 covers 9 bases. The trim removed 4 bases at V and 6 bases at J, leaving 9 bases unmatched. Germline assignment: CDR1 SGHAT and CDR2 FQNNGV. There are 15 residues in the CDR3. The CDR3 protein is CASSSRQGVGAEAFF. CDR3 bases: TGTGCCAGCAGCTCGCGACAGGGGGTAGGGGCTGAAGCTTTCTTT. Using reference TRBV11-2 and TRBJ1-1 for the parts outside the CDR3, the full variable domain is EAGVAQSPRYKIIEKRQSVAFWCNPISGHATLYWYQQILGQGPKLLIQFQNNGVVDDSQLPKDRFSAERLKGVDSTLKIQPAKLEDSAVYLCASSSRQGVGAEAFFGQGTRLTVV.

This clonotype was recorded a few times. J is TRBJ2-2 and V is TRBV27; D not certain. This CDR3 contains 15 residues. Germline V gene lookup returns CDR1 MNHEY and CDR2 SMNVEV (reference sequence). Trimming took off 1 base at V and 2 bases at J, with 8 bases between the two ends. The CDR3 protein is CASSLYGRNTGELFF. DNA for the CDR3: TGTGCCAGCAGTTTATATGGTCGAAACACCGGGGAGCTGTTTTTT.

The V and J genes are TRBV12-3 or TRBV12-4 and TRBJ1-2; 8 nucleotides line up with TRBD1. V lost 6 bases and J lost 7; bases outside the gene matches: 10. CDR3 length equals 14 residues. The CDR3 sequence is CASSSHGDRCGYTF. Written as DNA, the CDR3 is TGTGCCAGCAGCTCCCATGGGGACAGGTGTGGCTACACCTTC.

This clonotype was counted many times. The CDR3, as DNA: TGTGCCAGCAGCCGACAGGGACAAGAGACCCAGTACTTC. Protein: CASSRQGQETQYF. The chain recombines TRBV4-2 with TRBJ2-5, with 7 bases aligning to TRBD1. The V gene's germline CDR1 is LGHNA and CDR2 YNFKEQ. The CDR3 has 13 amino acids. V lost 4 bases and J lost 2; bases outside the gene matches: 1.

The count of this clonotype is one. Being one base from a much bigger clone, this may be a read error. The V call is TRBV29-1, the J call TRBJ2-7; D is unresolved. Trimming left V 2 bases short and J 7 bases short, with 9 bases between. The germline gives CDR1 SQVTM, CDR2 ANQGSEA. The length of the CDR3 is 11 residues. This chain's CDR3 is CSVERASEQYF. Here the CDR3 DNA reads TGCAGCGTTGAACGAGCGAGTGAGCAGTACTTC.